The text below deals with one T cell receptor beta chain. Its matching antigen is unknown. The data are from a study of Ad26.COV2.S vaccination and SARS-CoV-2 variants. Study summary: Sample donor was a member of the COV1001 Ad26.COV2.S trial arm.

Treatment of the sample: some 20 received Ad26.COV2.S at low or high dose, single or two shots; several received placebo; per-sample allocation not given. Material that was analyzed had been drawn on day 63 after the first vaccine or placebo injection. Immunization relied on an Ad26 vector, which expressed Wuhan-strain SARS-CoV-2 spike. CDR3 size: 15 residues. The germline V gene encodes CDR1 SGHTS and CDR2 YDEGEE. The V gene end was trimmed by 3 bases and the J gene end by 2 bases; junction bases not matched to a gene: 2. Assay: immunoSEQ multiplex PCR; the TCRdb copy retains only in-frame clones and omits some. The sample contains about 320,000 clones, over 80% of which appear only once. Whole-study results and caveats: From the TCR breadth and depth analyses, total T cell responses may have been underestimated. Breadth, reportedly substantial, characterized the spike-specific CD8+ and CD4+ T cell responses after vaccination.

The TCR originated in a person aged 18 to 65 who received the Ad26.COV2.S COVID-19 vaccine or a placebo. Material: peripheral blood, obtained in a trial of Ad26.COV2.S vaccine versus placebo. The chain links TRBV5-8 to TRBJ2-6, with 7 nucleotides matching TRBD2. Here the CDR3 reads CASSWGLTGANVLTF. CDR3 nucleotide sequence: TGTGCCAGCAGCTGGGGACTAACTGGGGCCAACGTCCTGACTTTC.